Following are 26 T cell receptor beta chains from one sample sequenced in a study of shared clonotypes between healthy human individuals. This table comes from immunoSEQ multiplex PCR, and its TCRdb copy is limited to in-frame clones, with some not included. Of approximately 980,000 clones listed, 76% are singletons. The sample was memory CD4+ T cells sorted from blood. Subset defined: CD45RA-negative fraction. The receptor set was obtained from a man between 18 and 35 years old in good health.

The chain has TRBV19 and TRBJ2-7; TRBD1 agrees at 7 bases. CDR1 is LNHDA and CDR2 is SQIVND in the germline V gene (reference sequence). This CDR3 is 12 amino acids long. J gave up 2 bases and V 8 bases, and 3 bases lay outside the gene matches. The CDR3 region is CASCQGAYEQYF. As DNA, the CDR3 is TGTGCCAGTTGCCAGGGGGCCTACGAGCAGTACTTC.

The chain links TRBV27 to TRBJ2-2, with 11 bases identical to TRBD2. There are 16 residues in the CDR3. V gave up 5 bases and J gave up 5 bases; unmatched junction bases: 7. Germline V CDR1 and CDR2: MNHEY, SMNVEV (reference sequence). Here the CDR3 DNA reads TGTGCCAGCAGTCTGAAGACTAGCGGGGAAACCGGGGAGCTGTTTTTT. Amino acids: CASSLKTSGETGELFF.

The CDR3 DNA reads as TGCAGCGTTTACGGGAGGGACTACGAGCAGTACTTC. Its protein product is CSVYGRDYEQYF. The chain links TRBV29-1 to TRBJ2-7; TRBD2 aligns across 8 bases. The ends lost 5 bases at V and 3 bases at J; junction bases unmatched: 3. This CDR3 contains 12 residues. The germline V gene encodes CDR1 SQVTM and CDR2 ANQGSEA.

The rearrangement joins TRBV5-6 to TRBJ2-2; unclear D gene. The CDR3 contains 14 residues. Germline lookup yields CDR1 SGHDT and CDR2 YYEEEE. V was pared by 2 bases and J by 1 base, with 6 bases between. DNA of the CDR3: TGTGCCAGCAGCTTTGGGCAGAACACCGGGGAGCTGTTTTTT. Its protein is CASSFGQNTGELFF.

This chain links TRBV7-2 with TRBJ2-7; tentatively, D is TRBD2 (6 bases). V was trimmed by 2 bases and J by 2 bases, leaving 13 bases between them. The CDR3 has 15 amino acids. Germline V gives CDR1 SGHTA, CDR2 FQGNSA. The chain's CDR3 is CASSLHGGVTYEQYF. CDR3 DNA: TGTGCCAGCAGCTTACATGGAGGGGTCACCTACGAGCAGTACTTC.

The chain uses TRBV5-1 and TRBJ2-5; 9 positions agree with TRBD2. V trimming: 5 bases; J trimming: 11 bases; junction bases outside the gene matches: 13. The CDR3 has 14 amino acids. CDR1 is SGHRS and CDR2 is YFSETQ in the germline V gene. CDR3 in amino acids: CASRPGTSIASQYF. The CDR3 DNA reads as TGCGCCAGCAGGCCCGGGACTAGCATCGCGAGTCAGTACTTC.

V usage is TRBV5-3 and J usage is TRBJ2-2, with 10 bases that match TRBD1. TRBV5-3 is reported as an ORF; its role is uncertain. J gave up 2 bases and V 0 bases, and 7 bases lay outside the gene matches. This CDR3 has 18 amino acids. CDR3 loop: CARSLDSATGGNTGELFF. DNA for the CDR3: TGTGCCAGAAGCTTGGACTCCGCGACAGGGGGCAACACCGGGGAGCTGTTTTTT.

This clone was recorded a few times. Other DNA sequences in the sample encode the same CDR3. The CDR3 bases are TGTGCCAGCTCACCAACGGGACAGAACACTGAAGCTTTCTTT. Protein: CASSPTGQNTEAFF. The chain recombines TRBV18 with TRBJ1-1, with D possibly matching TRBD1 (6 bases). The ends were cut back, 2 bases at V and 1 base at J, with 8 bases in the middle. This CDR3 spans 14 amino acids. Germline V gene data show CDR1 as KGHSH and CDR2 as LQKENI.

This sequence joins TRBV29-1 and TRBJ2-7; D unclear. The CDR3 runs 11 residues. Trimming removed 7 bases at V and 5 bases at J, with 12 bases between. CDR1 SQVTM and CDR2 ANQGSEA come from the germline V gene. CDR3 nucleotide sequence: TGCAGCGCAGAAAGCATAAACGAGCAGTACTTC. This encodes CSAESINEQYF.

J is TRBJ2-2 and V is TRBV2; 7 bases align to TRBD2. The CDR3 is 15 residues long. Germline CDR1 reads SNHLY; CDR2 reads FYNNEI. V trimming: 6 bases; J trimming: 6 bases; junction bases outside the gene matches: 10. The CDR3 DNA reads as TGTGCCAGCAGCCCCGTGTCGGGGGGAGCCGGGGAGCTGTTTTTT. Translated: CASSPVSGGAGELFF.

This clone was observed a handful of times. The genes are TRBV5-6 and TRBJ1-2; TRBD1 is a possible D gene (6 bases). The CDR3 covers 13 residues. The germline V gene has CDR1 SGHDT and CDR2 YYEEEE. With 5 bases removed from V and 7 bases from J, the gap between germline ends came to 15 bases. This CDR3 is CASRAGTNSGYTF. CDR3 sequence (DNA): TGTGCCAGCAGGGCCGGGACAAACAGTGGCTACACCTTC.

The J gene is TRBJ1-2, the V gene TRBV29-1, with D hard to call. Germline V gene data show CDR1 as SQVTM and CDR2 as ANQGSEA. The V gene lost 4 bases and the J gene lost 8 bases, with 23 bases spanning the gap. The CDR3 runs to 15 residues. CDR3 DNA sequence: TGCAGCGTTGTCCTATCCGGGTCTTTCAGGTGGGGCTACACCTTC. It encodes CSVVLSGSFRWGYTF.

This clone has more than one count but fewer than ten. V and J are TRBV2 and TRBJ2-7; 7 bases align to TRBD2. Per germline, CDR1 SNHLY and CDR2 FYNNEI. With 7 bases clipped from V and 9 bases from J, the junction kept 6 bases outside the gene matches. This CDR3 contains 11 residues. The CDR3 DNA sequence: TGTGCCAGCAAAGGGGAGGGCGTGCAGTACTTC. It specifies CASKGEGVQYF. Combining the CDR3 with reference TRBV2 and TRBJ2-7 gives the whole variable domain EPEVTQTPSHQVTQMGQEVILRCVPISNHLYFYWYRQILGQKVEFLVSFYNNEISEKSEIFDDQFSVERPDGSNFTLKIRSTKLEDSAMYFCASKGEGVQYFGPGTRLTVT.

The J gene is TRBJ1-1, the V gene TRBV5-1, with a weak D call TRBD1 (5 bases). Trimming took off 1 base at V and 2 bases at J, with 12 bases between the two ends. This CDR3 is 15 amino acids long. Germline values: CDR1 SGHRS, CDR2 YFSETQ. CDR3 nucleotide sequence: TGCGCCAGCAGCTTGTCCGCGGGACCTAACACTGAAGCTTTCTTT. As protein: CASSLSAGPNTEAFF.

This clone was picked up one time. V and J are TRBV5-8 and TRBJ1-6; 8 bases are a match to TRBD1. The CDR3 has 14 residues. Germline V CDR1 and CDR2: SGHTS, YDEGEE. V trimming: 1 base; J trimming: 7 bases; junction bases outside the gene matches: 1. CDR3 sequence reads: CASSLRTGNSPLHF. The CDR3 DNA is TGTGCCAGCAGCTTGAGGACAGGGAATTCACCCCTCCACTTT.

This clone was seen just once. The genes are TRBV12-5 and TRBJ2-3; 8 bases align to TRBD2. V lost 6 bases and J lost 3; bases outside the gene matches: 11. The CDR3 is 16 residues long. In germline, CDR1 is LGHNT, CDR2 FRNRAP. CDR3 sequence (DNA): TGTGCTAGTGGCTTCGCCGGGGTAGCGGGAACAGATACGCAGTATTTT. As protein: CASGFAGVAGTDTQYF.

V and J are TRBV11-2 and TRBJ1-3; D ambiguous. This CDR3 is 13 amino acids long. Trimming left V 2 bases short and J 1 base short, with 3 bases between. CDR1 SGHAT and CDR2 FQNNGV come from the germline V gene. The CDR3 loop is CASSLISGNTIYF. In DNA form, the CDR3 reads TGTGCCAGCAGCTTAATTTCTGGAAACACCATATATTTT. Supplemented by reference TRBV11-2 and TRBJ1-3, the full variable domain reads EAGVAQSPRYKIIEKRQSVAFWCNPISGHATLYWYQQILGQGPKLLIQFQNNGVVDDSQLPKDRFSAERLKGVDSTLKIQPAKLEDSAVYLCASSLISGNTIYFGEGSWLTVV.

This clone showed up just once. The rearrangement uses TRBV28 and TRBJ1-2, with a possible D match to TRBD1 (6 bases). CDR3 length: 15 amino acids. The germline gives CDR1 MDHEN, CDR2 SYDVKM. Trimming left V 5 bases short and J 4 bases short, with 17 bases between. CDR3 coding DNA: TGTGCCAGCAGTAGAGGGGGAGGGGCGCTCTATGGCTACACCTTC. Translating it yields CASSRGGGALYGYTF.

The genes are TRBV7-9 and TRBJ2-1, with a weak D call TRBD2 (5 bases). Germline CDR1 is SEHNR and CDR2 is FQNEAQ (reference sequence). Trimming removed 5 bases at V and 7 bases at J, with 21 bases between. The CDR3 has 16 residues. CDR3: CASSPRSRAEDNEQFF. The CDR3 DNA is TGTGCCAGCAGCCCCCGATCGAGAGCGGAAGATAATGAGCAGTTCTTC.

The chain couples TRBV5-1 to TRBJ1-4, with unresolved D. The CDR3 totals 14 residues. Germline V gene data show CDR1 as SGHRS and CDR2 as YFSETQ. V was trimmed by 2 bases and J by 0 bases, leaving 5 bases between them. CDR3 DNA sequence: TGCGCCAGCAGCTTCAGTGCAACTAATGAAAAACTGTTTTTT. Encoded protein: CASSFSATNEKLFF.

The chain couples TRBV4-1 to TRBJ1-1; tentative D call: TRBD1 (5 bases). V was clipped by 8 bases and J by 10 bases, with 17 bases between them. The CDR3 has 12 residues. The germline CDR1 and CDR2 sequences are MGHRA and YSYEKL. CDR3 nucleotide sequence: TGCGCCAGCTCTTCCCGGGACCTGGGAGCTTTCTTT. Translation: CASSSRDLGAFF.

This chain uses TRBV5-6 with TRBJ1-2, with D possibly matching TRBD1 (5 bases). Trimming stripped 4 bases from V and 4 bases from J, with 8 bases between. CDR3 length: 12 amino acids. Germline loops: CDR1 SGHDT, CDR2 YYEEEE. The CDR3 sequence is CASSTGIYGYTF. For the CDR3, the DNA is TGTGCCAGCAGCACAGGAATCTATGGCTACACCTTC.

Turning to this clone: This may arise from a read error, as a much more abundant clone is one base away. The chain is built from TRBV27 and TRBJ2-6; 8 nucleotides align to TRBD1. The V and J ends lost 6 bases and 2 bases, in that order; junction bases with no gene match: 3. The CDR3 is 15 residues long. In germline, CDR1 is MNHEY, CDR2 SMNVEV (reference sequence). The CDR3 here is CASSPDRAGANVLTF. The CDR3 nucleotides are TGTGCCAGCAGCCCGGACAGGGCTGGGGCCAACGTCCTGACTTTC.

The V gene is TRBV7-9, the J gene TRBJ1-1, with D perhaps matching TRBD1 (5 bases). Germline V gives CDR1 SEHNR, CDR2 FQNEAQ (reference sequence). V was trimmed by 6 bases and J by 2 bases, leaving 10 bases between them. The CDR3 has 13 residues. The CDR3 protein is CASSTTGNTEAFF. In DNA, the CDR3 is TGTGCCAGCAGTACCACAGGCAACACTGAAGCTTTCTTT. The full variable domain, completed using reference TRBV7-9 and TRBJ1-1, is DTGVSQNPRHKITKRGQNVTFRCDPISEHNRLYWYRQTLGQGPEFLTYFQNEAQLEKSRLLSDRFSAERPKGSFSTLEIQRTEQGDSAMYLCASSTTGNTEAFFGQGTRLTVV.

The genes are TRBV6-6 and TRBJ2-5; 7 bases are a match to TRBD2. Germline CDR1 is MNHNY and CDR2 is SVGAGI (reference sequence). The CDR3 is 12 amino acids. The V gene end was trimmed by 7 bases and the J gene end by 11 bases; junction bases not matched to a gene: 10. The CDR3 DNA follows: TGTGCCAGCACTCCAGAGGGAGGGTCGCAGTACTTC. It specifies CASTPEGGSQYF.

This clone was seen just once. V gene TRBV7-6 combines with J gene TRBJ1-6; 9 bases agree with TRBD1. Germline V gene data show CDR1 as SGHVS and CDR2 as FNYEAQ. CDR3 size: 18 residues. The V and J ends lost 1 base and 2 bases, in that order; junction bases with no gene match: 6. DNA of the CDR3: TGTGCCAGCAGCTTAGTGGTACAGGGGGCCACCTATAATTCACCCCTCCACTTT. Amino acids: CASSLVVQGATYNSPLHF.